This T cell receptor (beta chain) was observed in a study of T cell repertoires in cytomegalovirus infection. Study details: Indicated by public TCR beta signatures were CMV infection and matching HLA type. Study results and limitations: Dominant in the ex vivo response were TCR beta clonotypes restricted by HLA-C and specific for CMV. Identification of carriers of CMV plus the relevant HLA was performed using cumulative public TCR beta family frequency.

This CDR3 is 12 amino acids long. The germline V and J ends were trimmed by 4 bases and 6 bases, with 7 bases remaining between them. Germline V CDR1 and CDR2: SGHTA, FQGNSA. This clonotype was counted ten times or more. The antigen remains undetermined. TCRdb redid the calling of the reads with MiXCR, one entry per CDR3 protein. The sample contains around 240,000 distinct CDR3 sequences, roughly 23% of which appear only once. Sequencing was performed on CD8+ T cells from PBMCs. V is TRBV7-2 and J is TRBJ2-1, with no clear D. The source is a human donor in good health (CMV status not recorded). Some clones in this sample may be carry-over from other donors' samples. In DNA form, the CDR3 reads TGTGCCAGCAGCTACCCACCCAATGAGCAGTTCTTC. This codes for CASSYPPNEQFF.